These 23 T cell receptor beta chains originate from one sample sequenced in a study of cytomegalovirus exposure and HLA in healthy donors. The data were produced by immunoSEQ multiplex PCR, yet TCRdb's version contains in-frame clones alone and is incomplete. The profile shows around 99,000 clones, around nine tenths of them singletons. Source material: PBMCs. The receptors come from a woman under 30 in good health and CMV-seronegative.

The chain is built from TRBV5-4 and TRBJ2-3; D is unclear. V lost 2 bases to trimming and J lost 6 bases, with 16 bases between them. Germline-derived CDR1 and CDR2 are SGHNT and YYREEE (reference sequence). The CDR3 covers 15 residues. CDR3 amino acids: CASSLIGGSRDTQYF. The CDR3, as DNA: TGTGCCAGCAGCTTAATTGGTGGCTCCCGTGATACGCAGTATTTT. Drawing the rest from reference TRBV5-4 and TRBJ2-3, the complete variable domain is ETGVTQSPTHLIKTRGQQVTLRCSSQSGHNTVSWYQQALGQGPQFIFQYYREEENGRGNFPPRFSGLQFPNYSSELNVNALELDDSALYLCASSLIGGSRDTQYFGPGTRLTVL.

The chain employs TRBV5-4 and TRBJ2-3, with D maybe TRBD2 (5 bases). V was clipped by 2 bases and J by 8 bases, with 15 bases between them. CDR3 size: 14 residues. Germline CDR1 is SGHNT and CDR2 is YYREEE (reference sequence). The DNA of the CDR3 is TGTGCCAGCAGCTTCGGCGGGCCCGAACTTACGCAGTATTTT. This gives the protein CASSFGGPELTQYF.

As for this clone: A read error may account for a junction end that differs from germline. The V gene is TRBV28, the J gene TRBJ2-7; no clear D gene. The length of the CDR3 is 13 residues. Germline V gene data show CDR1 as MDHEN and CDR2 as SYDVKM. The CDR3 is CASIGRGSSEQYF. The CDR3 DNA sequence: TGTGCCAGCATTGGCAGAGGCTCCTCCGAGCAGTACTTC.

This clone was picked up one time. The CDR3 DNA reads as TGTGCCAGCATAAAGGGGGCCTCTGGGAATGAGCAGTTCTTC. Residues: CASIKGASGNEQFF. This chain connects TRBV2 to TRBJ2-1; 7 nucleotides align to TRBD1. This CDR3 has 14 amino acids. The V gene end was trimmed by 7 bases and the J gene end by 7 bases; junction bases not matched to a gene: 10. Germline CDR1 is SNHLY and CDR2 is FYNNEI.

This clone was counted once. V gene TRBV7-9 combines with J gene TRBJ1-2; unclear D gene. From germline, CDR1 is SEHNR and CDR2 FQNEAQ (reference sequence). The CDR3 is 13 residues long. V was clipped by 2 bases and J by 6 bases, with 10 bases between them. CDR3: CASSLFSSHGYTF. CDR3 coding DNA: TGTGCCAGCAGCTTATTTTCCTCCCATGGCTACACCTTC.

CDR3 region: CASSYDREIAEAFF. The DNA for the CDR3 is TGTGCCAGCAGCTACGACAGGGAAATCGCTGAAGCTTTCTTT. The rearrangement links TRBV14 to TRBJ1-1; 7 bases fit TRBD1. This CDR3 spans 14 amino acids. Unmatched junction bases numbered 9, after V lost 5 bases and J lost 6 bases. CDR1 is SGHDN, CDR2 FVKESK, per germline.

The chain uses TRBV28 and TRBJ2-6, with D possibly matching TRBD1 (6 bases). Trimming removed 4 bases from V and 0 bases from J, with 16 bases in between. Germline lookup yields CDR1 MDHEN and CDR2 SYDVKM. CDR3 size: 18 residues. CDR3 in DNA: TGTGCCAGCAGTTCCTCGACAGGAACCTCCTCTGGGGCCAACGTCCTGACTTTC. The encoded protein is CASSSSTGTSSGANVLTF.

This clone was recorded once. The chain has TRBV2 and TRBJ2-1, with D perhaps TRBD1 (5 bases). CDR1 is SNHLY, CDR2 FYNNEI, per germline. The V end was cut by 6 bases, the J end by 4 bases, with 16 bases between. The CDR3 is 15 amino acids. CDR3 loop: CASSPARTLYNEQFF. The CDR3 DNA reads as TGTGCCAGCAGCCCGGCCCGGACACTTTACAATGAGCAGTTCTTC.

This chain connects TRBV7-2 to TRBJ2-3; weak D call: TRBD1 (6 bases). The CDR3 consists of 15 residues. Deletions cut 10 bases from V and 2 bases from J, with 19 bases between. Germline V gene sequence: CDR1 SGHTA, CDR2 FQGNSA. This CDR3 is CAIRESGGATDTQYF. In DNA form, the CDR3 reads TGTGCCATCAGGGAGTCTGGGGGCGCCACAGATACGCAGTATTTT.

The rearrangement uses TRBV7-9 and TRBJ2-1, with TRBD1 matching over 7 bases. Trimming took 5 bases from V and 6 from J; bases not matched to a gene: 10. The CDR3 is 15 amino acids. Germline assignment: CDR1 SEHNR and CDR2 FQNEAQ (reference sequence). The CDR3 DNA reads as TGTGCCAGCAGCACGGGGCTAGGGGGCTTCAATGAGCAGTTCTTC. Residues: CASSTGLGGFNEQFF.

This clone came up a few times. The CDR3 coding sequence is TGTGCCAGTGGGGACAGGGGCGGCTATGGCTACACCTTC. Translated, it gives CASGDRGGYGYTF. This rearrangement joins TRBV19 to TRBJ1-2, with 10 bases that match TRBD1. After removal of 8 bases from V and 4 bases from J, the junction contained 4 bases not matched to a gene. The length of the CDR3 is 13 residues. Germline lookup yields CDR1 LNHDA and CDR2 SQIVND (reference sequence).

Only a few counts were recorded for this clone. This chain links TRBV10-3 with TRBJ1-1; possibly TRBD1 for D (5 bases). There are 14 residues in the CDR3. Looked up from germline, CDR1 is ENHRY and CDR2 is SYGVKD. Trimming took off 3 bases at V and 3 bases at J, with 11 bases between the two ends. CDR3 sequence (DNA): TGTGCCATCAGTGAATCAGAGACAGACACTGAAGCTTTCTTT. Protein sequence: CAISESETDTEAFF.

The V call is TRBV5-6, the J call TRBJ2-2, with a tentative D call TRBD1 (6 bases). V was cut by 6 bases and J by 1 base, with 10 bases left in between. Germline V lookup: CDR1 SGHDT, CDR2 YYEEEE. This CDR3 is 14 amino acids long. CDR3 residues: CASKLGQNTGELFF. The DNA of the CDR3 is TGTGCCAGCAAGTTGGGACAGAACACCGGGGAGCTGTTTTTT.

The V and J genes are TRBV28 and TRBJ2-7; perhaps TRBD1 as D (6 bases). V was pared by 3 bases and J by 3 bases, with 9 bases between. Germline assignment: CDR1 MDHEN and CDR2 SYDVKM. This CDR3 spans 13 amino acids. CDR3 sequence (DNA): TGTGCCAGCAGTTTCCGGACAGTCTACGAGCAGTACTTC. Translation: CASSFRTVYEQYF.

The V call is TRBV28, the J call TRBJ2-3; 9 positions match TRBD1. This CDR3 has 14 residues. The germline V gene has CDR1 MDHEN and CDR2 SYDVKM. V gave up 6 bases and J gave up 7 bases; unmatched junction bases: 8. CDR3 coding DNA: TGTGCCAGCAGGAAAGCCGGGACAGGGCATACGCAGTATTTT. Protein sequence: CASRKAGTGHTQYF. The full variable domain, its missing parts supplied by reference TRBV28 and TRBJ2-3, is DVKVTQSSRYLVKRTGEKVFLECVQDMDHENMFWYRQDPGLGLRLIYFSYDVKMKEKGDIPEGYSVSREKKERFSLILESASTNQTSMYLCASRKAGTGHTQYFGPGTRLTVL.

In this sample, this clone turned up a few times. The CDR3 nucleotides are TGCGCCAGCAGCTCCGACTTCTACGAGCAGTACTTC. Translating gives CASSSDFYEQYF. The V and J genes are TRBV5-1 and TRBJ2-7; D unresolved. Trimming left V 3 bases short and J 3 bases short, with 7 bases between. CDR1 is SGHRS, CDR2 YFSETQ, per germline. The CDR3 length is 12 residues.

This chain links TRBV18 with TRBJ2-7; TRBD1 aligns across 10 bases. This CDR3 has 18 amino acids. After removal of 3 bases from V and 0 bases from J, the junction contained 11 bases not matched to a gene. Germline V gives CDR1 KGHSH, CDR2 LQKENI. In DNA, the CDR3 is TGTGCCAGCTCACCTCTCCCCCCGGGACAGGGGACCTCCTACGAGCAGTACTTC. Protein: CASSPLPPGQGTSYEQYF.

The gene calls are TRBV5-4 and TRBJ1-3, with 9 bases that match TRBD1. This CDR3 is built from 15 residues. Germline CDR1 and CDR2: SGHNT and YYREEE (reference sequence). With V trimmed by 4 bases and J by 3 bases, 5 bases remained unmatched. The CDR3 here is CASSLDRGIGNTIYF. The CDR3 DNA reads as TGTGCCAGCAGCCTGGACAGGGGTATTGGAAACACCATATATTTT. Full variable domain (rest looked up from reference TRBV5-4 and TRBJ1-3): ETGVTQSPTHLIKTRGQQVTLRCSSQSGHNTVSWYQQALGQGPQFIFQYYREEENGRGNFPPRFSGLQFPNYSSELNVNALELDDSALYLCASSLDRGIGNTIYFGEGSWLTVV.

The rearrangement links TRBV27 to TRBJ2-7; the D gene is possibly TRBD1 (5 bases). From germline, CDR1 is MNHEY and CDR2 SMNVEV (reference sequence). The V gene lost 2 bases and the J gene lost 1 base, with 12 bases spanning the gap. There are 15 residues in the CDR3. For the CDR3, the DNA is TGTGCCAGCAGTTTAGCAGGGTCGAGTTCCTACGAGCAGTACTTC. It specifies CASSLAGSSSYEQYF.

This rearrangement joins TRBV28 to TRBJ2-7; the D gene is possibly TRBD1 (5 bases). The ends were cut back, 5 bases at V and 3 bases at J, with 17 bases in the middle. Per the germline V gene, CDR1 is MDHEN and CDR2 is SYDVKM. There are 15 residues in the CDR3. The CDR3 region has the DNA TGTGCCAGCAGTCCAAGGGGCCGAATTAACTACGAGCAGTACTTC. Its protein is CASSPRGRINYEQYF.

CDR3: CASSLQGTLYYGYTF. CDR3 coding DNA: TGTGCCAGCAGCTTACAGGGCACTCTTTACTATGGCTACACCTTC. This chain joins TRBV7-2 and TRBJ1-2, with a possible D match to TRBD1 (5 bases). This CDR3 contains 15 residues. Trimming pared 2 bases from V and 3 bases from J, leaving 13 bases between. Per germline, CDR1 SGHTA and CDR2 FQGNSA.

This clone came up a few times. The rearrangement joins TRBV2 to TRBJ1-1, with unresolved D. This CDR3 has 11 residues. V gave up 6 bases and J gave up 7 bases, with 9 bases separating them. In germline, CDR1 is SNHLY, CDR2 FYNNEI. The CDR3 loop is CASSPVNEAFF. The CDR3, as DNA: TGTGCCAGCAGCCCGGTCAATGAAGCTTTCTTT. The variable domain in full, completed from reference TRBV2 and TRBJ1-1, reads EPEVTQTPSHQVTQMGQEVILRCVPISNHLYFYWYRQILGQKVEFLVSFYNNEISEKSEIFDDQFSVERPDGSNFTLKIRSTKLEDSAMYFCASSPVNEAFFGQGTRLTVV.

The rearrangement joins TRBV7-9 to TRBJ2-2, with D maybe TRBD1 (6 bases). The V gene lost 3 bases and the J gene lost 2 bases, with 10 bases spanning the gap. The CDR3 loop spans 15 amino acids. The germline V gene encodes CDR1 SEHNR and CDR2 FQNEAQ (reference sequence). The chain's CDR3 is CASSFSGHNTGELFF. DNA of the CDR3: TGTGCCAGCAGCTTTTCGGGACACAACACCGGGGAGCTGTTTTTT.